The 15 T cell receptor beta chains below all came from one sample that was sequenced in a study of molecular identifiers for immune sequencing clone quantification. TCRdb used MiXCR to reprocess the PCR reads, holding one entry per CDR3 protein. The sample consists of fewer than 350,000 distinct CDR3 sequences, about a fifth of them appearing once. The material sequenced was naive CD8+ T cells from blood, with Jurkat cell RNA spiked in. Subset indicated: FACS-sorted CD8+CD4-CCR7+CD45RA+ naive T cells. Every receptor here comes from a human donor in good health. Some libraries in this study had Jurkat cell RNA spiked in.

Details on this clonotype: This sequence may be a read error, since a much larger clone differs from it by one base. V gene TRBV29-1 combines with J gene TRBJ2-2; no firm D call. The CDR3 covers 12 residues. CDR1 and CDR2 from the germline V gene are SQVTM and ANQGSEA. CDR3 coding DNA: TGCAACGTTGTTAGATGGACCGGGGAGCTGTTTTTT. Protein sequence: CNVVRWTGELFF.

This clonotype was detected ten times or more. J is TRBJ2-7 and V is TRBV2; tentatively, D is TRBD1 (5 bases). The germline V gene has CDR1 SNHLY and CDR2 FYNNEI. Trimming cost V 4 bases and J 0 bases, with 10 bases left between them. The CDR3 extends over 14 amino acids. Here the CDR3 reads CASSGYRNSYEQYF. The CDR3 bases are TGTGCCAGCAGTGGGTACAGGAACTCCTACGAGCAGTACTTC.

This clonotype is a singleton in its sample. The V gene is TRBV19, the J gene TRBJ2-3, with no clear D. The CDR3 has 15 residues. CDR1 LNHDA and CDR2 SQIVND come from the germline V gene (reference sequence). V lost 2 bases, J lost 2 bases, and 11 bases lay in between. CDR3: CASSIQTADTDTQYF. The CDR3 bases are TGTGCCAGTAGTATACAGACGGCCGACACAGATACGCAGTATTTT.

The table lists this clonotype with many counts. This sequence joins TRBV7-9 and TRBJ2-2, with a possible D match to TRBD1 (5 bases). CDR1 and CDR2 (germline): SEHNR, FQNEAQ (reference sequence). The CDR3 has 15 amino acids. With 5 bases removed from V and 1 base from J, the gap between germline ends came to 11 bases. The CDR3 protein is CASSTGHKNTGELFF. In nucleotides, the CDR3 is TGTGCCAGCAGCACCGGACATAAGAACACCGGGGAGCTGTTTTTT.

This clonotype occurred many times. This chain's CDR3 is CATSRVLGHPSTDTQYF. CDR3 DNA: TGTGCCACCAGCAGAGTACTAGGACACCCAAGCACAGATACGCAGTATTTT. V and J are TRBV15 and TRBJ2-3; D might be TRBD1 or TRBD2, each matching 5 bases. V dropped 1 base and J dropped 0 bases, with 14 bases sitting between them. Per germline, CDR1 LNHNV and CDR2 YYDKDF (reference sequence). This CDR3 is built from 17 residues.

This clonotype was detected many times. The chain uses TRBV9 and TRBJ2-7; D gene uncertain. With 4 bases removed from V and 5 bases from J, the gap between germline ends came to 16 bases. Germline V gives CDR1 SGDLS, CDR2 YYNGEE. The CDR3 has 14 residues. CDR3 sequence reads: CASSPDGFLNEQYF. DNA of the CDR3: TGTGCCAGCAGCCCGGACGGATTCCTGAACGAGCAGTACTTC. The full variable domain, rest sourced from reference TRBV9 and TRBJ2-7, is DSGVTQTPKHLITATGQRVTLRCSPRSGDLSVYWYQQSLDQGLQFLIQYYNGEERAKGNILERFSAQQFPDLHSELNLSSLELGDSALYFCASSPDGFLNEQYFGPGTRLTVT.

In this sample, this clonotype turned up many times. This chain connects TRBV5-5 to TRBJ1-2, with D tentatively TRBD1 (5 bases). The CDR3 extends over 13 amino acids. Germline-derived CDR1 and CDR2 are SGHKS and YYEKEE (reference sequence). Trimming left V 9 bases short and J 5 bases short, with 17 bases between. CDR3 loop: CATRTGELYGYTF. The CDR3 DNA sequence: TGTGCCACCAGAACAGGAGAACTTTATGGCTACACCTTC.

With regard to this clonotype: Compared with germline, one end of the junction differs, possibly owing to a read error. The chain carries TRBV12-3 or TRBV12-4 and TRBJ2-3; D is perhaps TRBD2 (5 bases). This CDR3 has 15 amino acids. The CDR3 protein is CASSIGLFSTDTQCF. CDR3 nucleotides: TGTGCCAGCAGTATCGGACTTTTTAGCACAGATACGCAGTGTTTT.

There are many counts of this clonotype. CDR3 bases: TGCGCCAGCAGCCAGAACCAGGGGGTCGCTGAAGCTTTCTTT. Translated: CASSQNQGVAEAFF. The chain couples TRBV4-3 to TRBJ1-1, with 7 positions matching TRBD1. The CDR3 length is 14 residues. Germline trimming cut 3 bases from V and 6 bases from J; bases unmatched to any gene: 7. Germline V gene data show CDR1 as LGHNA and CDR2 as YSLEER.

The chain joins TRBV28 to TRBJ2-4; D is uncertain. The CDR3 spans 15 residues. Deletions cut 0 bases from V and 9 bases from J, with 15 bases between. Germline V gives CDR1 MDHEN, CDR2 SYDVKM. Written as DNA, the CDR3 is TGTGCCAGCAGTTTATGCGACACCGAGACGAGCATTCAGTACTTC. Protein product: CASSLCDTETSIQYF.

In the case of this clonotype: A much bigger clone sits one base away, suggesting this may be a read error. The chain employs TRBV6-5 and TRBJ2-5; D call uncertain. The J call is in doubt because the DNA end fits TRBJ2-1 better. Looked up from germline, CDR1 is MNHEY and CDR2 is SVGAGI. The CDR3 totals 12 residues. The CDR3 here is CASSYGLETQFF. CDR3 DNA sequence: TGTGCCAGCAGTTACGGTTTGGAGACCCAGTTCTTC.

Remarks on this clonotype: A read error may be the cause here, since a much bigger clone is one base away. The CDR3 DNA is TGTGCCAGCAGCTTAGCACAACACGGGCCCGTCTCTGGAAACACCATATATTTT. This codes for CASSLAQHGPVSGNTIYF. This rearrangement joins TRBV7-6 to TRBJ1-3; D is unresolved. This CDR3 is 18 amino acids long. From germline, CDR1 is SGHVS and CDR2 FNYEAQ. The V end was cut by 0 bases, the J end by 0 bases, with 15 bases between.

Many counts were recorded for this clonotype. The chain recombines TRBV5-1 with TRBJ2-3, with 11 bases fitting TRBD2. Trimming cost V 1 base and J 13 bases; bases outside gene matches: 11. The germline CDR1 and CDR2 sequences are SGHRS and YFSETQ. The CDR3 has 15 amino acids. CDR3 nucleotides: TGCGCCAGCAGCTTGACCGTAGCGGGGGGGCTCTTGGAGTATTTT. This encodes CASSLTVAGGLLEYF.

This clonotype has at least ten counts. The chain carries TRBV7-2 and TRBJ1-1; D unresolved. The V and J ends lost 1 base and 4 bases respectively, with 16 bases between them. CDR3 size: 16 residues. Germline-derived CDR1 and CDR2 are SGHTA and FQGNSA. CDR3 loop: CASSLVPWEGGTEAFF. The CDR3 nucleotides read TGTGCCAGCAGCTTAGTTCCCTGGGAAGGTGGCACTGAAGCTTTCTTT.

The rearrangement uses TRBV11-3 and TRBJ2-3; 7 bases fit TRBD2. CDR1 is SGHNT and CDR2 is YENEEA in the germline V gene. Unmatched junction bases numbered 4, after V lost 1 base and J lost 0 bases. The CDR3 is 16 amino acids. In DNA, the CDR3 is TGTGCCAGCAGCTTAGGATATAGCGGGAGCACAGATACGCAGTATTTT. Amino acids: CASSLGYSGSTDTQYF.